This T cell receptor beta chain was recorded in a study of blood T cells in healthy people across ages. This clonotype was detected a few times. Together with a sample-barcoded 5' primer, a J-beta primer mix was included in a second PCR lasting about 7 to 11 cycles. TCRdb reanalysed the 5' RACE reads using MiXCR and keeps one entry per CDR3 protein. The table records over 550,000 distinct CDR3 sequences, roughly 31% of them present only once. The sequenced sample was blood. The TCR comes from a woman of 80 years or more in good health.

The CDR3 protein is CASSWAGTGEGGYTF. In DNA, the CDR3 is TGTGCCAGCAGCTGGGCCGGGACAGGGGAAGGTGGCTACACCTTC. The V call is TRBV7-6, the J call TRBJ1-2; 10 nucleotides agree with TRBD1. Germline lookup yields CDR1 SGHVS and CDR2 FNYEAQ. The junction had 9 bases not matched to a gene; V was cut back by 4 bases and J by 7 bases. The CDR3 totals 15 residues. Drawing the rest from reference TRBV7-6 and TRBJ1-2, the complete variable domain is GAGVSQSPRYKVTKRGQDVALRCDPISGHVSLYWYRQALGQGPEFLTYFNYEAQQDKSGLPNDRFSAERPEGSISTLTIQRTEQRDSAMYRCASSWAGTGEGGYTFGSGTRLTVV.